The sequence of this TCR beta chain was determined in a study of cytomegalovirus exposure and HLA in healthy donors. Study-level findings and limits: Analyzed later, most CMV-associated TCR beta chains appeared HLA-restricted.

The germline CDR1 and CDR2 sequences are MNHNS and SASEGT. Trimming removed 3 bases from V and 4 bases from J, with 9 bases in between. The CDR3 has 13 residues. Use of 60 Vbeta and 13 Jbeta primers characterized the PCR. Sequenced by immunoSEQ multiplex PCR; TCRdb stores in-frame clones only, minus some. The table shows tens of thousands of clones, with about 67% occurring only once. A remark on this clone: Its antigen is unknown. Other DNA sequences in this specimen translate into the identical CDR3.

Sequenced: PBMCs. The receptor comes from a middle-aged man in good health and CMV-seropositive. The chain uses TRBV6-1 and TRBJ1-2; no definite D call. The CDR3 region has the DNA TGTGCCAGCAGTGAGTCAGGTTCCTATGGCTACACCTTC. It codes for CASSESGSYGYTF.